The T cell receptor (beta chain) described here comes from a study of T cells in Graves' hyperthyroidism and ophthalmopathy. Overall study context: Sampling of peripheral blood happened at initial diagnosis, prior to any treatment. Study conclusions and caveats: Blood held most thyroid clonotypes expanded above 0.001 frequency.

Per the germline V gene, CDR1 is LNHDA and CDR2 is SQIVND (reference sequence). This CDR3 spans 16 amino acids. Worth noting for this clonotype: Its matching antigen is unknown. A much larger clone lies a single base off, so this may be a read error.

What was amplified from RNA transcripts were TCR beta CDR3 regions. An initial round of RT-PCR targeting the TCR CDR3 relied on the HTBI primer set. In TCRdb, the multiplex PCR reads were re-called with MiXCR into one record per CDR3 protein. Among about half a million distinct CDR3 sequences listed, about 22% were seen once. Lactation, pregnancy, other autoimmune disease or uncontrolled infection excluded patients. Each 10 ml fresh peripheral blood draw supplied the PBMCs. Sequenced: blood. The receptor was isolated from a woman in her 70s with Graves' ophthalmopathy. This chain joins TRBV19 and TRBJ2-1, with D perhaps matching TRBD2 (5 bases). CDR3 protein: CASSIGRGRAYSEQFF. The CDR3 DNA follows: TGTGCCAGTAGTATAGGCCGGGGAAGGGCCTACAGTGAGCAGTTCTTC.